This T cell receptor beta chain stems from a study of a mutant IDH1 vaccine in newly diagnosed glioma. Study details: Vaccines began 4-6 weeks after radiotherapy alone, or with temozolomide cycles. Standard pretreatment was either radiotherapy, temozolomide, or, for most, radiochemotherapy with temozolomide.

Germline V gives CDR1 SNHLY, CDR2 FYNNEI. This CDR3 comprises 11 residues. The germline V and J ends were trimmed by 10 bases and 2 bases, with 9 bases remaining between them. Time point reported: week 5, during vaccination. Each vaccine dose was 300 ug of mutant IDH1 20-mer peptide, with topical imiquimod. The table came from immunoSEQ multiplex PCR; TCRdb's copy has only in-frame clones and leaves some out. Here the sample spans 56,000 or so clones, 78% being singletons. Remarks on this clone: No antigen is known for it.

This rearrangement joins TRBV2 to TRBJ2-7; D call uncertain. The source is a woman aged 40 to 50 with glioma. The sequenced sample was PBMCs, obtained from a glioma patient whose treatment included an IDH1 peptide vaccine. The CDR3: CAIAPTYEQYF. CDR3 in DNA: TGTGCCATAGCTCCCACCTACGAGCAGTACTTC. Filled out from reference TRBV2 and TRBJ2-7, the complete variable domain reads EPEVTQTPSHQVTQMGQEVILRCVPISNHLYFYWYRQILGQKVEFLVSFYNNEISEKSEIFDDQFSVERPDGSNFTLKIRSTKLEDSAMYFCAIAPTYEQYFGPGTRLTVT.